This T cell receptor beta chain is from a study of blood T cell repertoires in COVID-19. About the research overall: The origin of the acute and convalescent COVID-19 samples was the United States, Italy and Spain.

With V trimmed by 6 bases and J by 3 bases, 9 bases remained unmatched. Germline-derived CDR1 and CDR2 are LNHDA and SQIVND (reference sequence). CDR3 size: 15 residues. The protocol was immunoSEQ multiplex PCR, while the TCRdb copy is restricted to in-frame clones and leaves out a portion. The table lists 250,000 to 350,000 clones, 87% of them singletons. This clonotype was obtained from a woman aged 18-30 years who had recovered from COVID-19. The sample taken for sequencing was PBMCs or T cells enriched from blood (not recorded which). The chain combines TRBV19 with TRBJ1-1; 8 bases align to TRBD1. CDR3 sequence reads: CASSYYRGGDTEAFF. The CDR3 DNA reads as TGTGCCAGTAGCTATTACAGGGGGGGGGACACTGAAGCTTTCTTT.